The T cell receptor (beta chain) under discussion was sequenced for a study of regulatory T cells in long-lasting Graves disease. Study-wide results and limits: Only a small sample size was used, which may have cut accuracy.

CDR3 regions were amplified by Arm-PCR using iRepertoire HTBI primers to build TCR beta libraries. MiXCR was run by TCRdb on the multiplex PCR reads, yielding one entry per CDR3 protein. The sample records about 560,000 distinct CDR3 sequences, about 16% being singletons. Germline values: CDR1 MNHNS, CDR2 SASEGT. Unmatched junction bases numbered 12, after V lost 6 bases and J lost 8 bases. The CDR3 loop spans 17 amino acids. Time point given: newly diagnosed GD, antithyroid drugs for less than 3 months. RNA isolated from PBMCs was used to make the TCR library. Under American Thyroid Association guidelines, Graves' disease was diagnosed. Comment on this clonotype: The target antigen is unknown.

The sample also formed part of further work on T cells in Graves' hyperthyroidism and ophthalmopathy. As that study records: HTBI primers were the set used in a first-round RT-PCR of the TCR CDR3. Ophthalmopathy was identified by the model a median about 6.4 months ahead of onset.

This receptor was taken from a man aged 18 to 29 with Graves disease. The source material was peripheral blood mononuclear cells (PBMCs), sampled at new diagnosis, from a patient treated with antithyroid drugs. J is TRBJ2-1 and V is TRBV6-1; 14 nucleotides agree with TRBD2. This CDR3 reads CASSRGLAGVGVYEQFF. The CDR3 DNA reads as TGTGCCAGCAGCCGGGGACTAGCGGGAGTGGGGGTGTATGAGCAGTTCTTC.